This T cell receptor beta chain emerged from a study of blood T cell repertoires in COVID-19. In the study overall: PBMCs, B-cell-depleted T cells, or T cells provided the cDNA or gDNA that made up the material.

Per the original data handling: Amplification with reference gene primers provided the estimates of nucleated cell counts. The data were produced by immunoSEQ multiplex PCR, yet TCRdb's version contains in-frame clones alone and is incomplete. The V and J calls and the clone size are those of that table, but D and trimming were determined from the DNA. The table has around 150,000 clones, 70% to 85% seen once. Seattle enrolled patients during active infection and tracked them longitudinally. Germline V gene sequence: CDR1 SQVTM, CDR2 ANQGSEA. The CDR3 has 13 amino acids. The germline V and J ends were trimmed by 7 bases and 4 bases, with 16 bases remaining between them.

V is TRBV29-1 and J is TRBJ1-2, with D possibly being TRBD1 (5 bases). The TCR sequence derives from a woman in her 40s with COVID-19, enrolled during active disease. Sequenced input: peripheral blood. DNA for the CDR3: TGCAGCGCCGCCCCGGGGGGGGGCTATGGCTACACCTTC. Translated, it gives CSAAPGGGYGYTF. Full variable domain (outside the CDR3, taken from reference TRBV29-1 and TRBJ1-2): SAVISQKPSRDICQRGTSLTIQCQVDSQVTMMFWYRQQPGQSLTLIATANQGSEATYESGFVIDKFPISRPNLTFSTLTVSNMSPEDSSIYLCSAAPGGGYGYTFGSGTRLTVV.